This TCR beta chain was identified in a study of PD-L1 blockade in urothelial cancer. Across the study: Investigators checked blood 3 weeks (second dose) and 6 weeks after treatment start.

Time point reported: peripheral blood 6 weeks after treatment start. Locally advanced or metastatic urothelial carcinoma affected all patients. Sequencing was performed with immunoSEQ multiplex PCR; in TCRdb, only in-frame clones are kept and a portion is missing. Here the sample spans about 110,000 clones, about 91% being singletons. Per germline, CDR1 GTSNPN and CDR2 SVGIG (reference sequence). The CDR3 length is 15 residues. The germline V and J ends were trimmed by 6 bases and 1 base, with 17 bases remaining between them. The receptor's source is a man aged 55 to 69 with urothelial cancer. Sample: PBMCs, taken around atezolizumab (anti-PD-L1) treatment. The chain couples TRBV30 to TRBJ2-3; D gene unclear. The CDR3 spells CACQRSEVGTDTQYF. In DNA, the CDR3 is TGTGCCTGCCAACGGTCCGAGGTGGGCACAGATACGCAGTATTTT.